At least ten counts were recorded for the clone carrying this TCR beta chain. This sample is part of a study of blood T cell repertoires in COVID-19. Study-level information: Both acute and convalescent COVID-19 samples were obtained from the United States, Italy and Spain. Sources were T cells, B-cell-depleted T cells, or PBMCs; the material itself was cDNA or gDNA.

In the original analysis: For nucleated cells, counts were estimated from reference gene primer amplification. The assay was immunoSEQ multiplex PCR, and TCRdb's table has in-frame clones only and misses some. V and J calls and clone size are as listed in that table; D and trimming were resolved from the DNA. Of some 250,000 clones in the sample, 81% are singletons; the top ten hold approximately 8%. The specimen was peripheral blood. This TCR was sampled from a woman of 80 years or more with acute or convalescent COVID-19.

As DNA, the CDR3 is TGTGCCAGCAGCTTGGGAGCGGCGGAGGGGCATAATCAGCCCCAGCATTTT. Protein: CASSLGAAEGHNQPQHF. The chain uses TRBV7-2 and TRBJ1-5, with D perhaps TRBD1 (5 bases). The germline gives CDR1 SGHTA, CDR2 FQGNSA. V was trimmed by 3 bases and J by 4 bases, leaving 19 bases between them. This CDR3 is 17 amino acids long. The entire variable domain, with the rest obtained from reference TRBV7-2 and TRBJ1-5, is as follows: GAGVSQSPSNKVTEKGKDVELRCDPISGHTALYWYRQSLGQGLEFLIYFQGNSAPDKSGLPSDRFSAERTGGSVSTLTIQRTQQEDSAVYLCASSLGAAEGHNQPQHFGDGTRLSIL.